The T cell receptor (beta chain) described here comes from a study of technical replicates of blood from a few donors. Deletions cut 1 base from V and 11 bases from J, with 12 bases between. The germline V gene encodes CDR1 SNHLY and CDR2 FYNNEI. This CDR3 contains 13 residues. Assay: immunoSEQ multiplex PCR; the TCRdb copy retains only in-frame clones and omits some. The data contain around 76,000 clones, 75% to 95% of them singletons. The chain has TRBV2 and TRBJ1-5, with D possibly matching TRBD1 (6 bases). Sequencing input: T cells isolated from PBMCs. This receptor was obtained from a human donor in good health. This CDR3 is CASSEGGRAAQHF. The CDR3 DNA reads TGTGCCAGCAGTGAAGGGGGGCGGGCGGCCCAGCATTTT.